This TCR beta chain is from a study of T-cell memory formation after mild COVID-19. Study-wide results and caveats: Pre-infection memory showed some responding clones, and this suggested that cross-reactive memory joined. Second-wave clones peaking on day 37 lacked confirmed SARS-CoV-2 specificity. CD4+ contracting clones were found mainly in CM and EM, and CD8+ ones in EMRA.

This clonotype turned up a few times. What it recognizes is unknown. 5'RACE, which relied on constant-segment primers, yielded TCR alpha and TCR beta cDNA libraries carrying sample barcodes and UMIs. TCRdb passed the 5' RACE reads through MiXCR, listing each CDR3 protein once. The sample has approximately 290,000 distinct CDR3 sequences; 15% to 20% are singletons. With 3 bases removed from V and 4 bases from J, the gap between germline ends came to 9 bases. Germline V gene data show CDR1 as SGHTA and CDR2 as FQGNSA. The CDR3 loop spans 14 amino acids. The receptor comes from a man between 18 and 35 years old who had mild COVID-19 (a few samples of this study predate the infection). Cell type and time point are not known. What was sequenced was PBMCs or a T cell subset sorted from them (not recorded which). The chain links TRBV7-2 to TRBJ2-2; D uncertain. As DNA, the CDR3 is TGTGCCAGCAGCTTTTCCTGGGGCACCGGGGAGCTGTTTTTT. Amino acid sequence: CASSFSWGTGELFF.